This entry lists 10 T cell receptor beta chains sequenced from one sample in a study of CXCR3-negative and CXCR3-positive naive CD8 T cells. Via 5' RACE with UMI labels, TRB cDNA libraries were prepared. Each CDR3 protein gets one entry in TCRdb, which reprocessed the 5' RACE reads and gives no DNA. Here the sample table reports approximately 83,000 distinct CDR3 sequences. Material for sequencing was naive CXCR3- CD8+ T cells from blood. The sample's subset: CD45RO-CCR7+CD27+CD95- naive CD8+ T cells lacking CXCR3 (TNR3-). The receptor set was obtained from a human donor in good health. Some clones in this sample may be carry-over from other donors' samples.

The CDR3 loop reads CASSYGTNTEAFF. The chain couples TRBV12-3 or TRBV12-4 to TRBJ1-1; the D call from TCRdb, TRBD1, cannot be confirmed without DNA. The length of the CDR3 is 13 residues.

The chain is built from TRBV28 and TRBJ1-5. CDR3 length: 17 amino acids. Germline V gives CDR1 MDHEN, CDR2 SYDVKM. CDR3 region: CASSLYGGRYSNQPQHF.

The gene calls are TRBV28 and TRBJ2-4; TCRdb's D call of TRBD1 is untestable without DNA. Germline V gene sequence: CDR1 MDHEN, CDR2 SYDVKM. The CDR3 loop spans 14 amino acids. CDR3 loop: CASSLLPGGNIQYF. The full variable domain, rest sourced from reference TRBV28 and TRBJ2-4, is DVKVTQSSRYLVKRTGEKVFLECVQDMDHENMFWYRQDPGLGLRLIYFSYDVKMKEKGDIPEGYSVSREKKERFSLILESASTNQTSMYLCASSLLPGGNIQYFGAGTRLSVL.

The V and J genes are TRBV28 and TRBJ2-2; TCRdb returns TRBD1, unconfirmable since there is no DNA. This CDR3 contains 19 residues. Germline values: CDR1 MDHEN, CDR2 SYDVKM. The CDR3 loop is CASSLGAGGFTPLTGELFF.

The chain links TRBV5-6 to TRBJ1-1; TCRdb proposes TRBD1, but this gene call is untestable without DNA. The CDR3 covers 16 residues. Germline CDR1 and CDR2: SGHDT and YYEEEE. CDR3 protein: CASSLGGLSPRTEAFF.

This clonotype counts as medium-sized by frequency. The rearrangement joins TRBV20-1 to TRBJ2-7; TCRdb calls TRBD1, which cannot be checked without DNA. In germline, CDR1 is DFQATT, CDR2 SNEGSKA (reference sequence). The CDR3 has 15 amino acids. The CDR3 spells CSARDLADISYEQYF.

J is TRBJ2-7 and V is TRBV7-6; TCRdb's assignment of TRBD1 cannot be checked, as there is no DNA. CDR3 size: 16 residues. Germline V gives CDR1 SGHVS, CDR2 FNYEAQ. The CDR3 spells CASSLEPGQTADEQYF.

The rearrangement uses TRBV29-1 and TRBJ2-1. The CDR3 contains 13 residues. Germline values: CDR1 SQVTM, CDR2 ANQGSEA. The CDR3 sequence: CSTDLSSYNEQFF.

The V call is TRBV20-1, the J call TRBJ2-1; TCRdb's D gene call, TRBD2, goes unchecked for lack of DNA. This CDR3 contains 14 residues. Germline loops: CDR1 DFQATT, CDR2 SNEGSKA (reference sequence). The CDR3 here is CSAGWTSGYNEQFF.

The chain uses TRBV20-1 and TRBJ2-5; checking the TCRdb D call of TRBD2 is not possible without DNA. There are 16 residues in the CDR3. CDR1 DFQATT and CDR2 SNEGSKA come from the germline V gene (reference sequence). CDR3 sequence: CSARDLIGGSGETQYF.